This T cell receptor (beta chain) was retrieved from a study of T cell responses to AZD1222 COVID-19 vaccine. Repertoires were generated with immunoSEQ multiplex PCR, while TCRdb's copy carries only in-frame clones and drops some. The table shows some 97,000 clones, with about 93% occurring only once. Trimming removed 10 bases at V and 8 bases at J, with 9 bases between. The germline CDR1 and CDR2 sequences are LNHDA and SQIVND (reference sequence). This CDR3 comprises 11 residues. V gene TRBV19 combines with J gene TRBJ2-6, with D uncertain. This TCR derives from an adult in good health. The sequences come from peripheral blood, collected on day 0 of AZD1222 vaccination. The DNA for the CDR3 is TGTGCCACCACGGCTACCAACGTCCTGACTTTC. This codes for CATTATNVLTF.